The 31 T cell receptor beta chains below were found in one sample sequenced in a study of blood T cells in healthy people across ages. A second about 7 to 12 cycle PCR used barcoded and J-beta primers. One entry per CDR3 protein, called by TCRdb with MiXCR from the 5' RACE reads. In the table there are 630,000 or so distinct CDR3 sequences, less than 35% of which are singletons. Sequences were obtained from blood. Every receptor here comes from an elderly woman in good health.

The chain carries TRBV6-5 and TRBJ1-1, with D perhaps matching TRBD1 (5 bases). V lost 2 bases to trimming and J lost 5 bases, with 15 bases between them. Germline V gene lookup returns CDR1 MNHEY and CDR2 SVGAGI. The CDR3 covers 15 residues. CDR3 sequence (DNA): TGTGCCAGCAGTTACCGGCAGGGAGTTGGGACTGAAGCTTTCTTT. This codes for CASSYRQGVGTEAFF.

This clonotype occurred many times. The rearrangement joins TRBV3-1 to TRBJ1-6; D may be TRBD1 (5 bases). The germline gives CDR1 LGHDT, CDR2 YNNKEL (reference sequence). Trimming left V 0 bases short and J 9 bases short, with 12 bases between. This CDR3 is 15 amino acids long. CDR3 loop: CASSQDRVFGSPLHF. In DNA form, the CDR3 reads TGTGCCAGCAGCCAAGACAGGGTCTTCGGTTCACCCCTCCACTTT.

This clonotype showed up many times. This chain connects TRBV6-6 to TRBJ2-4; 8 bases line up with TRBD1. Germline assignment: CDR1 MNHNY and CDR2 SVGAGI (reference sequence). After removal of 6 bases from V and 1 base from J, the junction contained 8 bases not matched to a gene. The CDR3 contains 16 residues. This CDR3 is CASSQGQGAAKNIQYF. CDR3 nucleotide sequence: TGTGCCAGCAGCCAAGGTCAGGGGGCTGCCAAAAACATTCAGTACTTC.

This clonotype was observed many times. This chain links TRBV29-1 with TRBJ2-7, with D maybe TRBD2 (7 bases). The CDR3 runs to 15 residues. From germline, CDR1 is SQVTM and CDR2 ANQGSEA. Trimming pared 4 bases from V and 0 bases from J, leaving 16 bases between. In DNA, the CDR3 is TGCAGCGTTGCTGCGGGGGCCGATAGCTCCTACGAGCAGTACTTC. It encodes CSVAAGADSSYEQYF.

This clonotype was recorded at least ten times. V usage is TRBV2 and J usage is TRBJ2-7; D might be TRBD2 (6 bases). V lost 4 bases to trimming and J lost 1 base, with 11 bases between them. The CDR3 has 14 amino acids. CDR1 is SNHLY and CDR2 is FYNNEI in the germline V gene. The CDR3 sequence: CASSAASVSYEQYF. For the CDR3, the DNA is TGTGCCAGCAGTGCGGCTAGCGTTTCCTACGAGCAGTACTTC.

As to this clonotype: A read error may explain this, as a much larger clone is one base away. CDR3 sequence (DNA): TGTGCCAGCAGTTACCGGGACTGCGAGCAGTACTTC. As protein: CASSYRDCEQYF. The genes are TRBV2 and TRBJ2-4, with D possibly matching TRBD2 (6 bases). The J call may not be correct, given that the DNA end is closer to TRBJ2-7. Germline V gene sequence: CDR1 SNHLY, CDR2 FYNNEI. The CDR3 length is 12 residues.

There are many counts of this clonotype. This chain connects TRBV4-2 to TRBJ2-1; D is perhaps TRBD1 (6 bases). The germline V and J ends were trimmed by 3 bases and 3 bases, with 24 bases remaining between them. From germline, CDR1 is LGHNA and CDR2 YNFKEQ. The CDR3 consists of 19 residues. The CDR3 sequence: CASSQASWGTTTGYNEQFF. The CDR3 coding sequence is TGTGCCAGCAGCCAGGCCTCGTGGGGGACAACAACGGGCTACAATGAGCAGTTCTTC.

V usage is TRBV2 and J usage is TRBJ1-2; no clear D. The CDR3 extends over 10 amino acids. Germline CDR1 and CDR2: SNHLY and FYNNEI. Between the trimmed V and J ends, which lost 1 base and 7 bases, there was a span of 1 base. The CDR3 DNA is TGTGCCAGCAGTGAAGGTGGCTACACCTTC. It specifies CASSEGGYTF.

In its sample, this clonotype was seen many times. This sequence joins TRBV6-5 and TRBJ2-6; TRBD1 might be the D (6 bases). This CDR3 contains 17 residues. Looked up from germline, CDR1 is MNHEY and CDR2 is SVGAGI. V was clipped by 6 bases and J by 0 bases, with 15 bases between them. The CDR3 here is CASRPGHYGSGANVLTF. CDR3 nucleotide sequence: TGTGCCAGCAGGCCGGGACACTACGGCTCTGGGGCCAACGTCCTGACTTTC.

This clonotype was picked up one time. The chain employs TRBV5-1 and TRBJ2-1, with D possibly matching TRBD2 (6 bases). Germline V gives CDR1 SGHRS, CDR2 YFSETQ. CDR3 length: 16 residues. V was clipped by 7 bases and J by 8 bases, with 25 bases between them. CDR3 loop: CASSRGGLRWIDEQFF. The CDR3 nucleotides read TGCGCCAGCTCCCGGGGCGGACTAAGGTGGATCGATGAGCAGTTCTTC.

V usage is TRBV27 and J usage is TRBJ2-7, with TRBD1 as a possible D gene (6 bases). Trimming removed 4 bases from V and 4 bases from J, with 14 bases in between. This CDR3 region has 14 residues. Germline loops: CDR1 MNHEY, CDR2 SMNVEV (reference sequence). DNA for the CDR3: TGTGCCAGCAGTTCTCAGGGGTTCGGTTACGAGCAGTACTTC. Its translation is CASSSQGFGYEQYF.

V is TRBV20-1 and J is TRBJ2-1; D is possibly TRBD2 (7 bases). Trimming cost V 3 bases and J 2 bases, with 11 bases left between them. This CDR3 spans 14 amino acids. Germline loops: CDR1 DFQATT, CDR2 SNEGSKA (reference sequence). The CDR3 loop reads CSARDGGPYNEQFF. The CDR3 DNA is TGCAGTGCTAGGGACGGGGGGCCCTACAATGAGCAGTTCTTC.

Of note for this clonotype: This may arise from a read error, as a much more abundant clone is one base away. The chain uses TRBV9 and TRBJ2-7, with TRBD1 matching over 7 bases. Germline CDR1 and CDR2: SGDLS and YYNGEE. V was clipped by 3 bases and J by 3 bases; unmatched bases: 9. The CDR3 spans 15 residues. The CDR3 region is CASSAKTGSSYEQYF. The CDR3 nucleotides read TGTGCCAGCAGCGCTAAGACAGGGAGCAGCTACGAGCAGTACTTC.

There are a few counts of this clonotype. V is TRBV27 and J is TRBJ1-5, with 7 bases aligning to TRBD1. Germline CDR1 is MNHEY and CDR2 is SMNVEV (reference sequence). The trim removed 4 bases at V and 2 bases at J, leaving 8 bases unmatched. The CDR3 totals 16 residues. The CDR3 loop reads CASSSLIGQGNQPQHF. CDR3 sequence (DNA): TGTGCCAGCAGTTCCCTTATAGGACAGGGCAATCAGCCCCAGCATTTT.

In its sample, this clonotype was seen once. The V and J genes are TRBV6-6 and TRBJ1-3; D is unclear. The length of the CDR3 is 15 residues. Germline values: CDR1 MNHNY, CDR2 SVGAGI (reference sequence). Deletions cut 7 bases from V and 2 bases from J, with 15 bases between. CDR3 residues: CASTQSPNTGNTIYF. The CDR3, as DNA: TGTGCCAGCACCCAGTCCCCTAATACTGGAAACACCATATATTTT.

This chain connects TRBV28 to TRBJ2-3; 7 positions match TRBD2. With 8 bases clipped from V and 5 bases from J, the junction kept 13 bases outside the gene matches. CDR3 length: 15 amino acids. CDR1 is MDHEN, CDR2 SYDVKM, per germline. CDR3: CASGMRGGRGDTQYF. Here the CDR3 DNA reads TGTGCCAGCGGGATGCGGGGAGGGAGGGGAGATACGCAGTATTTT.

This clonotype showed up just a few times. This sequence joins TRBV28 and TRBJ2-1; TRBD2 agrees at 12 bases. Germline assignment: CDR1 MDHEN and CDR2 SYDVKM. Trimming cost V 6 bases and J 7 bases; bases outside gene matches: 16. This CDR3 has 18 amino acids. CDR3 in amino acids: CASRLLGAGTSGPNEQFF. In nucleotides, the CDR3 is TGTGCCAGCAGATTGCTCGGCGCTGGGACTAGCGGGCCAAATGAGCAGTTCTTC.

The V and J genes are TRBV20-1 and TRBJ1-2; TRBD1 matches 8 bases. With V trimmed by 1 base and J by 8 bases, 9 bases remained unmatched. This CDR3 contains 14 residues. The germline V gene has CDR1 DFQATT and CDR2 SNEGSKA (reference sequence). Here the CDR3 reads CSARAAGGTGGYTF. The CDR3 DNA is TGCAGTGCTAGAGCGGCAGGGGGCACAGGAGGCTACACCTTC.

The CDR3 sequence: CASSRDLKIGSPLHF. CDR3 DNA sequence: TGCGCCAGCAGCAGGGACCTTAAAATTGGTTCACCCCTCCACTTT. The chain employs TRBV5-1 and TRBJ1-6; a weak D match, TRBD1 (5 bases). From germline, CDR1 is SGHRS and CDR2 YFSETQ. CDR3 size: 15 residues. V lost 4 bases to trimming and J lost 9 bases, with 17 bases between them.

This clonotype was seen at least ten times. The chain links TRBV12-3 or TRBV12-4 to TRBJ2-1; no definite D call. The V end lost 1 base, the J end lost 3 bases, and 10 bases lay between the germline ends. This CDR3 contains 15 residues. The CDR3 DNA sequence: TGTGCCAGCAGTTTAGGGCTATCTTACTACAATGAGCAGTTCTTC. Protein: CASSLGLSYYNEQFF.

The V call is TRBV29-1, the J call TRBJ2-7; 10 positions match TRBD1. This CDR3 has 12 amino acids. The germline V gene encodes CDR1 SQVTM and CDR2 ANQGSEA. V trimming: 7 bases; J trimming: 3 bases; junction bases outside the gene matches: 3. CDR3 region: CSAGQGGYEQYF. CDR3 bases: TGCAGCGCTGGACAGGGGGGCTACGAGCAGTACTTC.

This clonotype was recorded many times. V usage is TRBV2 and J usage is TRBJ2-1; a possible D gene is TRBD2 (7 bases). The CDR3 sequence is 16 residues long. V lost 2 bases and J 4 bases, leaving 15 bases between the germline ends. The germline V gene encodes CDR1 SNHLY and CDR2 FYNNEI. This CDR3 is CASSEQGGGSYNEQFF. In DNA, the CDR3 is TGTGCCAGCAGTGAACAGGGAGGGGGGTCTTACAATGAGCAGTTCTTC.

This clonotype was observed at least ten times. The J gene is TRBJ2-7, the V gene TRBV20-1; 7 bases map to TRBD2. V lost 5 bases to trimming and J lost 3 bases; unmatched junction nucleotides: 10. CDR3 length equals 14 residues. Germline V CDR1 and CDR2: DFQATT, SNEGSKA (reference sequence). The CDR3 DNA reads as TGCAGTGCTCGTCTAGCGGCATATAGCTACGAGCAGTACTTC. Amino acid sequence: CSARLAAYSYEQYF.

Many counts were recorded for this clonotype. This chain uses TRBV20-1 with TRBJ2-1; TRBD2 matches 15 bases. Per the germline V gene, CDR1 is DFQATT and CDR2 is SNEGSKA (reference sequence). This CDR3 contains 18 residues. Losses at the gene ends were 3 bases for V and 3 bases for J; bases not matched to a gene: 9. CDR3 sequence: CSARGGLAGGDYYNEQFF. CDR3 DNA: TGCAGTGCTAGGGGAGGACTAGCGGGGGGGGACTACTACAATGAGCAGTTCTTC.

This clonotype has just a few counts. V usage is TRBV2 and J usage is TRBJ2-3; D remains ambiguous. CDR1 is SNHLY and CDR2 is FYNNEI in the germline V gene. V was cut by 6 bases and J by 11 bases, with 18 bases left in between. This CDR3 has 13 amino acids. Here the CDR3 DNA reads TGTGCCAGCAGCTCAAACCAAAGGATAGGGCAGTATTTT. Translating gives CASSSNQRIGQYF.

This clonotype was counted a single time. This chain links TRBV20-1 with TRBJ1-2, with a weak D call TRBD1 (6 bases). The ends were cut back, 1 base at V and 4 bases at J, with 16 bases in the middle. Germline V gene sequence: CDR1 DFQATT, CDR2 SNEGSKA (reference sequence). The CDR3 is 15 amino acids. The CDR3 is CSARGGGGRGYGYTF. CDR3 coding DNA: TGCAGTGCTAGAGGTGGGGGGGGGCGAGGCTATGGCTACACCTTC.

This rearrangement joins TRBV12-3 or TRBV12-4 to TRBJ2-5; D possibly corresponds to TRBD2 (6 bases). The V end was cut by 3 bases, the J end by 0 bases, with 11 bases between. This CDR3 has 15 amino acids. The CDR3 nucleotides are TGTGCCAGCAGTTTTGACGGGAGTCACCAAGAGACCCAGTACTTC. Translated, it gives CASSFDGSHQETQYF.

CDR3 nucleotide sequence: TGCAGCGCTTCAGACTTAGCCAAAAACATTCAGTACTTC. Protein sequence: CSASDLAKNIQYF. The chain combines TRBV20-1 with TRBJ2-4; D gene ambiguous. The CDR3 spans 13 residues. The germline V gene encodes CDR1 DFQATT and CDR2 SNEGSKA (reference sequence).

With regard to this clonotype: This CDR3 fails to terminate in the conserved phenylalanine or tryptophan, so it likely reflects a read error. The J gene is TRBJ1-1, the V gene TRBV7-8; 7 bases are a match to TRBD1. V shed 5 bases, J shed 1 base, and the junction held 7 bases outside the gene matches. The CDR3 contains 15 residues. Germline V CDR1 and CDR2: SGHVS, FQNEAQ. The CDR3: CASSPGQQQNTEAFV. The CDR3 DNA reads as TGTGCCAGCAGCCCGGGACAGCAACAGAACACTGAAGCTTTCGTT.

The chain combines TRBV6-1 with TRBJ1-1; D is uncertain. V was shortened by 6 bases and J by 0 bases, with 8 bases between the two germline ends. The CDR3 sequence is 13 residues long. Germline V CDR1 and CDR2: MNHNS, SASEGT. The CDR3 is CASRGLVNTEAFF. DNA for the CDR3: TGTGCCAGCAGAGGTTTAGTGAACACTGAAGCTTTCTTT.

This clonotype was counted ten times or more. This rearrangement joins TRBV20-1 to TRBJ1-2, with 7 bases aligning to TRBD1. The CDR3 length is 15 residues. Germline CDR1 DFQATT, CDR2 SNEGSKA (reference sequence). The V and J ends lost 4 bases and 0 bases, in that order; junction bases with no gene match: 8. The CDR3 is CSATRDSRANYGYTF. CDR3 nucleotide sequence: TGCAGTGCTACCCGGGACAGCAGAGCTAACTATGGCTACACCTTC.